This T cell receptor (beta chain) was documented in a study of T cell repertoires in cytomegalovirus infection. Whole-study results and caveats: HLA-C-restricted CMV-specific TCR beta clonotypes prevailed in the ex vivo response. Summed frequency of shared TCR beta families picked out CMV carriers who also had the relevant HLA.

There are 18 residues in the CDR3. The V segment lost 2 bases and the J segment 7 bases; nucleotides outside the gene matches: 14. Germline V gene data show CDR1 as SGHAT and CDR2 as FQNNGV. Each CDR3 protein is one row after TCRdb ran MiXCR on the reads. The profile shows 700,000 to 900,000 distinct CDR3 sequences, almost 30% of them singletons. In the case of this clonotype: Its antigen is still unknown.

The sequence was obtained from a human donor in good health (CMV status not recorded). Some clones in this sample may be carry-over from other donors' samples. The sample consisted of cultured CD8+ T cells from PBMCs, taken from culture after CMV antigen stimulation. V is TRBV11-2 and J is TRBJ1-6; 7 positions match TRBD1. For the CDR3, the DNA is TGTGCCAGCAGCTTAATCAGACAGGGAATAGATTGGAATTCACCCCTCCACTTT. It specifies CASSLIRQGIDWNSPLHF.